The entry below describes one T cell receptor (beta chain). Its antigen is currently unknown. CDR1 and CDR2 from the germline V gene are SEHNR and FQNEAQ (reference sequence). The length of the CDR3 is 13 residues. With 5 bases clipped from V and 5 bases from J, the junction kept 3 bases outside the gene matches. The PCR used 60 Vbeta and 13 Jbeta primers. Data came from immunoSEQ multiplex PCR; TCRdb stores just in-frame clones and leaves some out. Found here are 90,000 to 110,000 clones, 60% to 80% of them singletons; the top ten hold around 8.6%. This sample was taken from a study of cytomegalovirus exposure and HLA in healthy donors. Broader study findings: The authors later linked a missense DCLRE1C variant to TCR beta V- and J-gene trimming.

The chain combines TRBV7-9 with TRBJ2-1, with 7 bases aligning to TRBD1. This TCR was sampled from a woman in her thirties or forties in good health and CMV-seropositive. Sequencing was carried out using PBMCs. CDR3 nucleotide sequence: TGTGCCAGCAGCCAGGGACAGCACAATGAGCAGTTCTTC. Translated: CASSQGQHNEQFF. Variable domain in full (rest from reference TRBV7-9 and TRBJ2-1): DTGVSQNPRHKITKRGQNVTFRCDPISEHNRLYWYRQTLGQGPEFLTYFQNEAQLEKSRLLSDRFSAERPKGSFSTLEIQRTEQGDSAMYLCASSQGQHNEQFFGPGTRLTVL.